The present entry profiles one T cell receptor beta chain with its context. Trimming took 2 bases from V and 6 from J, leaving 10 bases between them. The germline CDR1 and CDR2 sequences are SGHAT and FQNNGV. The length of the CDR3 is 14 residues. The data belong to a study of shared clonotypes between healthy human individuals. Study background: With ages of 18 to 49, the donors were a couple of women and a few men.

The authors split each subset's genomic DNA evenly across several immunoSEQ plates. Sequencing used immunoSEQ multiplex PCR; TCRdb keeps in-frame clones, though not all of them. The top ten clones hold over 1% of a sample with about 1,500,000 clones, over 95% of them seen once. The TCR was taken from a man between 25 and 39 years old in good health. What was sequenced was naive CD4+ T cells sorted from blood. Subset specified: CD45RA+ positively selected. The J gene is TRBJ2-2, the V gene TRBV11-2; D is unclear. As DNA, the CDR3 is TGTGCCAGCAGCTTAACGGCTGGGCCCGGGGAGCTGTTTTTT. Protein: CASSLTAGPGELFF.